One and the same sample provided the 19 T cell receptor beta chains below, sequenced in a study of control samples from healthy donors and cancer patients. Sequencing used immunoSEQ multiplex PCR; TCRdb keeps in-frame clones, though not all of them. The repertoire holds some 57,000 clones, with 95% as singletons. Sequencing used blood. The receptors stem from a man under 40 in good health.

The chain combines TRBV5-1 with TRBJ2-1, with 12 bases lining up with TRBD2. CDR3 length: 15 amino acids. Germline CDR1 reads SGHRS; CDR2 reads YFSETQ. J lost 6 bases, V lost 3 bases, and 4 bases had no gene match. CDR3 nucleotide sequence: TGCGCCAGCAGCTCCGGACTAGCGGGACTCAATGAGCAGTTCTTC. It is translated as CASSSGLAGLNEQFF.

The chain joins TRBV9 to TRBJ1-4; the D gene is possibly TRBD1 (6 bases). Germline V gene data show CDR1 as SGDLS and CDR2 as YYNGEE. Trimming pared 2 bases from V and 6 bases from J, leaving 14 bases between. The CDR3 has 15 residues. This chain's CDR3 is CASSVEGGGHEKLFF. DNA for the CDR3: TGTGCCAGCAGCGTTGAGGGTGGGGGGCATGAAAAACTGTTTTTT.

The V gene is TRBV5-1, the J gene TRBJ2-5; 9 bases align to TRBD2. This CDR3 is built from 15 residues. V was pared by 0 bases and J by 1 base, with 1 base of the junction left unmatched. Germline V gene data show CDR1 as SGHRS and CDR2 as YFSETQ. The CDR3 spells CASSLGLAVQETQYF. As DNA, the CDR3 is TGCGCCAGCAGCTTGGGACTAGCGGTCCAAGAGACCCAGTACTTC.

The chain is built from TRBV5-5 and TRBJ2-1, with D possibly matching TRBD2 (6 bases). The CDR3 is 15 residues long. Germline V gene lookup returns CDR1 SGHKS and CDR2 YYEKEE (reference sequence). Trimming removed 4 bases from V and 6 bases from J, with 17 bases in between. The CDR3 loop is CASSPGLLQPNEQFF. The DNA for the CDR3 is TGTGCCAGCAGCCCGGGACTTCTGCAACCCAATGAGCAGTTCTTC.

This sequence joins TRBV18 and TRBJ2-5; TRBD2 might be the D (6 bases). This CDR3 is built from 14 residues. Trimming took off 3 bases at V and 3 bases at J, with 11 bases between the two ends. Germline V gene lookup returns CDR1 KGHSH and CDR2 LQKENI. CDR3 nucleotides: TGTGCCAGCTCACCTAGGGGAGGTGAAGAGACCCAGTACTTC. It yields the protein CASSPRGGEETQYF.

The rearrangement uses TRBV7-8 and TRBJ2-5; tentative D call: TRBD2 (5 bases). The V and J ends lost 5 bases and 3 bases respectively, with 7 bases between them. This CDR3 has 12 residues. CDR1 and CDR2 from the germline V gene are SGHVS and FQNEAQ. CDR3 sequence reads: CASSRAEETQYF. DNA for the CDR3: TGTGCCAGCAGCCGAGCGGAAGAGACCCAGTACTTC.

The rearrangement uses TRBV5-4 and TRBJ2-7; possibly TRBD2 for D (6 bases). The CDR3 totals 14 residues. In germline, CDR1 is SGHNT, CDR2 YYREEE (reference sequence). V dropped 0 bases and J dropped 6 bases, with 13 bases sitting between them. CDR3 region: CASSLGTNGIEQYF. In DNA form, the CDR3 reads TGTGCCAGCAGCTTGGGGACTAATGGGATCGAGCAGTACTTC.

This clone appeared a single time. V and J are TRBV29-1 and TRBJ2-3; 8 nucleotides line up with TRBD2. CDR3 size: 15 residues. The ends lost 4 bases at V and 0 bases at J; junction bases unmatched: 6. Germline V lookup: CDR1 SQVTM, CDR2 ANQGSEA. The CDR3 region has the DNA TGCAGCGTTGTCGGCGGGAGGTCGAGCACAGATACGCAGTATTTT. Translating it yields CSVVGGRSSTDTQYF.

The chain links TRBV10-1 to TRBJ2-7; tentatively, D is TRBD1 (5 bases). Trimming removed 6 bases at V and 7 bases at J, with 13 bases between. The CDR3 has 12 amino acids. The germline V gene has CDR1 WNHNN and CDR2 SYGVQD (reference sequence). The CDR3 protein is CASSQGEGEQYF. CDR3 bases: TGCGCCAGCAGCCAGGGTGAAGGAGAGCAGTACTTC.

The chain is built from TRBV27 and TRBJ2-7, with 10 bases lining up with TRBD2. Germline values: CDR1 MNHEY, CDR2 SMNVEV (reference sequence). The CDR3 length is 15 residues. Trimming took 3 bases from V and 6 from J; bases not matched to a gene: 8. The CDR3 bases are TGTGCCAGCAGTTTTTCTAGCGGGGGTTCGGGCGAGCAGTACTTC. Residues: CASSFSSGGSGEQYF.

The V gene is TRBV19, the J gene TRBJ2-1; D possibly uses TRBD1 or TRBD2 (5 bases each). This CDR3 comprises 14 residues. The germline gives CDR1 LNHDA, CDR2 SQIVND (reference sequence). Trimming shortened V by 3 bases and J by 4 bases, and 10 bases separated the two germline ends. This chain's CDR3 is CASSIRDLYNEQFF. CDR3 coding DNA: TGTGCCAGTAGTATCCGGGACCTTTACAATGAGCAGTTCTTC.

This chain uses TRBV7-8 with TRBJ2-1; D is perhaps TRBD1 or TRBD2 (5 bases each). The germline CDR1 and CDR2 sequences are SGHVS and FQNEAQ. Trimming shortened V by 1 base and J by 7 bases, and 20 bases separated the two germline ends. This CDR3 has 17 residues. The CDR3 spells CASSLDLGTPPTNEQFF. The CDR3 nucleotides read TGTGCCAGCAGCTTAGATCTCGGGACGCCGCCTACAAATGAGCAGTTCTTC.

The chain combines TRBV6-6 with TRBJ2-7, with D tentatively TRBD2 (6 bases). Germline V gives CDR1 MNHNY, CDR2 SVGAGI (reference sequence). Trimming cost V 5 bases and J 3 bases, with 14 bases left between them. There are 14 residues in the CDR3. The chain's CDR3 is CASSPRDSNYEQYF. The CDR3 DNA sequence: TGTGCCAGCAGTCCTCGGGACTCTAACTACGAGCAGTACTTC.

The V and J genes are TRBV29-1 and TRBJ2-7; weak D call: TRBD2 (6 bases). Germline V gene lookup returns CDR1 SQVTM and CDR2 ANQGSEA. Between the trimmed V and J ends, which lost 2 bases and 4 bases, there was a span of 12 bases. The CDR3 runs 13 residues. For the CDR3, the DNA is TGCAGCGTTGAATGGCAGGAGGGGTACGAGCAGTACTTC. It translates to CSVEWQEGYEQYF.

The J gene is TRBJ2-5, the V gene TRBV24-1; 12 nucleotides align to TRBD1. Germline V gene sequence: CDR1 KGHDR, CDR2 SFDVKD. Losses at the gene ends were 4 bases for V and 2 bases for J; bases not matched to a gene: 10. This CDR3 region has 18 residues. The CDR3 region has the DNA TGTGCCACCAGTGACCAAGGGACAGGGGGCTTTGTACAAGAGACCCAGTACTTC. Protein sequence: CATSDQGTGGFVQETQYF.

The V call is TRBV29-1, the J call TRBJ1-2; TRBD1 agrees at 7 bases. V was pared by 6 bases and J by 0 bases, with 4 bases of the junction left unmatched. The germline gives CDR1 SQVTM, CDR2 ANQGSEA. The CDR3 loop spans 13 amino acids. The DNA of the CDR3 is TGCAGCGTCGCAGGGGGAGCTAACTATGGCTACACCTTC. Its translation: CSVAGGANYGYTF.

The V call is TRBV11-2, the J call TRBJ1-4, with TRBD1 matching 7 bases. CDR3 size: 14 residues. Germline assignment: CDR1 SGHAT and CDR2 FQNNGV. Trimming at V came to 4 bases and at J to 12 bases, leaving 11 bases not matched to a gene. The DNA of the CDR3 is TGTGCCAGCAGCTCCCTTTTTGACAGGGTGGAACTGTTTTTT. It is translated as CASSSLFDRVELFF.

The rearrangement joins TRBV19 to TRBJ2-5, with 8 bases that match TRBD2. CDR1 LNHDA and CDR2 SQIVND come from the germline V gene (reference sequence). The CDR3 consists of 16 residues. J gave up 5 bases and V 5 bases, and 13 bases lay outside the gene matches. The DNA of the CDR3 is TGTGCCAGTAGTTGGGGACTAGTCGGACGCTGGGAGACCCAGTACTTC. Protein sequence: CASSWGLVGRWETQYF. Full variable domain (rest looked up from reference TRBV19 and TRBJ2-5): DGGITQSPKYLFRKEGQNVTLSCEQNLNHDAMYWYRQDPGQGLRLIYYSQIVNDFQKGDIAEGYSVSREKKESFPLTVTSAQKNPTAFYLCASSWGLVGRWETQYFGPGTRLLVL.

The V gene is TRBV6-4, the J gene TRBJ2-3; 8 bases line up with TRBD2. CDR3 length: 14 amino acids. From germline, CDR1 is MRHNA and CDR2 SNTAGT. The J segment lost 1 base and the V segment lost 3 bases, leaving 0 bases of the junction unmatched. The CDR3 reads CASSETSGTDTQYF. CDR3 bases: TGTGCCAGCAGTGAGACTAGCGGCACAGATACGCAGTATTTT.